This TCR beta chain was captured by sequencing in a study of shared clonotypes between healthy human individuals. V gave up 3 bases and J gave up 3 bases, with 20 bases separating them. CDR1 SGHTA and CDR2 FQGNSA come from the germline V gene. The CDR3 has 17 amino acids. Deep-level running was used for the assay. Assay used: immunoSEQ multiplex PCR; TCRdb lists only in-frame clones, some missing. The sample includes roughly 2,000,000 clones, around 95% of them seen just once. CD45RO-negative, CCR7-positively selected cells formed the naive CD8 fraction, excluding terminally differentiated effector memory CD45RA+ cells.

The source of this sequence is a man between 18 and 35 years old in good health. Some clones in this sample may be carry-over from other donors' samples. V and J are TRBV7-2 and TRBJ2-5; D is perhaps TRBD1 or TRBD2 (5 bases each). Sequenced: naive CD8+ T cells from PBMCs. Here the CDR3 DNA reads TGTGCCAGCAGCTTGGACTTGGTGGTAGAAGGGGAAGAGACCCAGTACTTC. Amino acid sequence: CASSLDLVVEGEETQYF.